What follows are 32 T cell receptor beta chains derived from one specimen sequenced in a study of blood T cell repertoires in COVID-19 (dated by TCRdb to the early 2020s). Receptors were amplified or captured by the immunoSEQ multiplex PCR assay. Here the immuneACCESS table is served through TCRdb, limited to in-frame sequences with V and J called. Missing clones are a known gap in these copies; in checked studies unresolved V genes cover under half, and the rest lacks a known reason. Within this sample are about 230,000 clones, with about 91% of them counted one time only. Of the sample, roughly 2.3% is held by the ten largest clones. The specimen sequenced was PBMCs or T cells enriched from blood (not recorded which). The receptor set was obtained from a woman in her forties with acute COVID-19.

This chain links TRBV6-5 with TRBJ2-1; 10 bases match TRBD2. The CDR3 contains 16 residues. CDR1 is MNHEY, CDR2 SVGAGI, per germline. The V gene end was trimmed by 3 bases and the J gene end by 4 bases; junction bases not matched to a gene: 6. The CDR3 DNA reads TGTGCCAGCAGTTATTCGGCTAGCGGGAGTTACAATGAGCAGTTCTTC. This encodes CASSYSASGSYNEQFF.

This clone was counted once. The V call is TRBV7-8, the J call TRBJ1-5; D unclear. CDR1 and CDR2 from the germline V gene are SGHVS and FQNEAQ. V was cut by 6 bases and J by 4 bases, with 13 bases left in between. This CDR3 region has 14 residues. The CDR3: CASSSRTANQPQHF. CDR3 coding DNA: TGTGCCAGCAGTTCTCGGACTGCTAATCAGCCCCAGCATTTT.

The chain carries TRBV12-3 or TRBV12-4 and TRBJ1-2; D gene uncertain. The CDR3 is 13 residues long. V lost 5 bases, J lost 4 bases, and 11 bases lay in between. CDR3 region: CASSPDRGYGYTF. CDR3 nucleotide sequence: TGTGCCAGCAGTCCCGACCGAGGCTATGGCTACACCTTC.

The genes are TRBV10-3 and TRBJ1-2; no clear D. Trimming removed 8 bases at V and 0 bases at J, with 4 bases between. CDR1 is ENHRY, CDR2 SYGVKD, per germline. The CDR3 contains 11 residues. The CDR3 DNA reads TGTGCCATCGAGTCTAACTATGGCTACACCTTC. The encoded protein is CAIESNYGYTF.

The chain is built from TRBV5-1 and TRBJ2-3; D possibly corresponds to TRBD1 (6 bases). From germline, CDR1 is SGHRS and CDR2 YFSETQ. This CDR3 contains 15 residues. V was cut by 0 bases and J by 4 bases, with 12 bases left in between. The CDR3: CASSLEGVRADTQYF. The CDR3 DNA is TGCGCCAGCAGCTTGGAGGGGGTAAGGGCAGATACGCAGTATTTT.

The chain carries TRBV9 and TRBJ2-2, with 12 bases identical to TRBD2. CDR1 is SGDLS, CDR2 YYNGEE, per germline. Trimming cost V 3 bases and J 3 bases; bases outside gene matches: 3. The CDR3 totals 16 residues. Written as DNA, the CDR3 is TGTGCCAGCAGCGGACTAGCGGGGGAGTACACCGGGGAGCTGTTTTTT. Translation: CASSGLAGEYTGELFF.

The chain has TRBV2 and TRBJ2-3; 7 bases agree with TRBD2. This CDR3 has 15 residues. V was clipped by 7 bases and J by 11 bases; unmatched bases: 18. From germline, CDR1 is SNHLY and CDR2 FYNNEI. CDR3 in amino acids: CASTNQQVQGGVQYF. The DNA for the CDR3 is TGTGCCAGCACTAATCAGCAGGTTCAGGGAGGGGTGCAGTATTTT. Filled out from reference TRBV2 and TRBJ2-3, the complete variable domain reads EPEVTQTPSHQVTQMGQEVILRCVPISNHLYFYWYRQILGQKVEFLVSFYNNEISEKSEIFDDQFSVERPDGSNFTLKIRSTKLEDSAMYFCASTNQQVQGGVQYFGPGTRLTVL.

The rearrangement joins TRBV7-2 to TRBJ1-2, with TRBD1 matching 12 bases. Trimming took 5 bases from V and 7 from J; bases not matched to a gene: 5. The CDR3 contains 14 residues. Germline V CDR1 and CDR2: SGHTA, FQGNSA. CDR3 DNA sequence: TGTGCCAGCAGCCAGGGACAGGGGGCCGTTGGCTACACCTTC. It encodes CASSQGQGAVGYTF.

This sequence joins TRBV2 and TRBJ1-4; TRBD1 matches 10 bases. Germline CDR1 reads SNHLY; CDR2 reads FYNNEI. V dropped 5 bases and J dropped 8; count of bases not matched to a gene: 5. CDR3 length: 14 amino acids. CDR3 nucleotide sequence: TGTGCCAGCAGTCGGGACAGGGGAAGGGAAAAACTGTTTTTT. It translates to CASSRDRGREKLFF.

This clone was counted once. This chain links TRBV11-2 with TRBJ1-2, with a weak D call TRBD1 (5 bases). Looked up from germline, CDR1 is SGHAT and CDR2 is FQNNGV. There are 14 residues in the CDR3. V lost 4 bases and J 5 bases, leaving 14 bases between the germline ends. For the CDR3, the DNA is TGTGCCAGCAGCTCGATACGACAGTGGTATGGCTACACCTTC. Protein: CASSSIRQWYGYTF.

The chain links TRBV6-5 to TRBJ2-3; a weak D match, TRBD2 (6 bases). The germline CDR1 and CDR2 sequences are MNHEY and SVGAGI. V lost 4 bases, J lost 6 bases, and 17 bases lay in between. The CDR3 runs 15 residues. The CDR3: CASSSPGVLKDTQYF. In nucleotides, the CDR3 is TGTGCCAGCAGTTCGCCGGGGGTTCTCAAGGATACGCAGTATTTT.

V gene TRBV7-9 combines with J gene TRBJ2-1; TRBD1 aligns across 10 bases. The V segment lost 5 bases and the J segment 2 bases; nucleotides outside the gene matches: 3. This CDR3 is 15 amino acids long. Germline lookup yields CDR1 SEHNR and CDR2 FQNEAQ (reference sequence). The CDR3 loop reads CASSPGTGAYNEQFF. The CDR3 bases are TGTGCCAGCAGCCCCGGGACAGGGGCCTACAATGAGCAGTTCTTC.

The chain employs TRBV3-1 (or the pseudogene TRBV3-2) and TRBJ1-2; unclear D gene. The ends were cut back, 11 bases at V and 3 bases at J, with 22 bases in the middle. The germline CDR1 and CDR2 sequences are LGHDT and YNNKEL (reference sequence). This CDR3 has 15 amino acids. CDR3 nucleotides: TGTGCCGGACGGCGAGGAGGGAAACTAGACTATGGCTACACCTTC. It yields the protein CAGRRGGKLDYGYTF.

The chain carries TRBV5-6 and TRBJ2-7; D is uncertain. CDR1 is SGHDT and CDR2 is YYEEEE in the germline V gene. V was trimmed by 4 bases and J by 3 bases, leaving 14 bases between them. The CDR3 sequence is 14 residues long. CDR3 sequence: CASSRGDGYYEQYV. The CDR3 nucleotides read TGTGCCAGCAGCAGAGGTGACGGGTACTACGAGCAGTACGTC.

The J gene is TRBJ2-4, the V gene TRBV13; 7 nucleotides match TRBD1. With 5 bases clipped from V and 7 bases from J, the junction kept 2 bases outside the gene matches. The germline gives CDR1 PRHDT, CDR2 FYEKMQ (reference sequence). The CDR3 covers 12 residues. The DNA of the CDR3 is TGTGCCAGCAGCCTCAGGGGGAACATTCAGTACTTC. Protein: CASSLRGNIQYF.

V gene TRBV5-1 combines with J gene TRBJ1-5; 8 positions agree with TRBD1. V dropped 3 bases and J dropped 6; count of bases not matched to a gene: 5. The length of the CDR3 is 14 residues. CDR1 and CDR2 from the germline V gene are SGHRS and YFSETQ. In DNA, the CDR3 is TGCGCCAGCAGCTCGACAGGGGCCGGTCAGCCCCAGCATTTT. Translation: CASSSTGAGQPQHF.

This rearrangement joins TRBV5-1 to TRBJ2-2, with D tentatively TRBD1 (6 bases). There are 11 residues in the CDR3. The V gene's germline CDR1 is SGHRS and CDR2 YFSETQ. Trimming pared 7 bases from V and 10 bases from J, leaving 11 bases between. CDR3 bases: TGCGCCAGCCGACAGGCTGCGGAGCTGTTTTTT. Its protein product is CASRQAAELFF.

The gene calls are TRBV19 and TRBJ2-3, with D possibly being TRBD1 (7 bases). This CDR3 contains 15 residues. The germline V gene encodes CDR1 LNHDA and CDR2 SQIVND (reference sequence). V lost 3 bases and J 2 bases, leaving 12 bases between the germline ends. The CDR3 DNA is TGTGCCAGTAGTATGGACAGGAGGGTCACAGATACGCAGTATTTT. Encoded protein: CASSMDRRVTDTQYF.

The chain uses TRBV7-2 and TRBJ1-1; possible D gene TRBD1, 6 bases. The CDR3 covers 13 residues. Germline-derived CDR1 and CDR2 are SGHTA and FQGNSA. Trimming cost V 5 bases and J 4 bases, with 11 bases left between them. CDR3 nucleotide sequence: TGTGCCAGCAGCGTAAACAGGGCCACTGAAGCTTTCTTT. Protein sequence: CASSVNRATEAFF.

This chain links TRBV5-4 with TRBJ2-1; unclear D gene. Germline V gives CDR1 SGHNT, CDR2 YYREEE (reference sequence). V shed 2 bases and J shed 8 bases, with 11 bases lying between them. The CDR3 covers 13 residues. The CDR3 nucleotides read TGTGCCAGCAGCTTCCCCCCCGTCGATGAGCAGTTCTTC. Translating gives CASSFPPVDEQFF.

The V call is TRBV7-2, the J call TRBJ2-3, with 14 positions matching TRBD2. With V trimmed by 5 bases and J by 1 base, 8 bases remained unmatched. Per germline, CDR1 SGHTA and CDR2 FQGNSA. The CDR3 is 18 amino acids. Here the CDR3 DNA reads TGTGCCAGCAGCCAGCGAAGACTAGCGGGGGGGCGCACAGATACGCAGTATTTT. Protein: CASSQRRLAGGRTDTQYF.

This sequence joins TRBV5-6 and TRBJ1-3; unclear D gene. This CDR3 is built from 13 residues. CDR1 and CDR2 from the germline V gene are SGHDT and YYEEEE. Deletions cut 0 bases from V and 4 bases from J, with 5 bases between. This chain's CDR3 is CASSLGRGNTIYF. In DNA, the CDR3 is TGTGCCAGCAGCTTGGGCAGAGGAAACACCATATATTTT. Full variable domain (missing parts from reference TRBV5-6 and TRBJ1-3): DAGVTQSPTHLIKTRGQQVTLRCSPKSGHDTVSWYQQALGQGPQFIFQYYEEEERQRGNFPDRFSGHQFPNYSSELNVNALLLGDSALYLCASSLGRGNTIYFGEGSWLTVV.

The V gene is TRBV3-1 (or the pseudogene TRBV3-2), the J gene TRBJ1-6; D unresolved. CDR1 and CDR2 (germline): LGHDT, YNNKEL (reference sequence). V lost 0 bases and J 10 bases, leaving 7 bases between the germline ends. The CDR3 length is 13 residues. In DNA form, the CDR3 reads TGTGCCAGCAGCCAAGAGCGGGTCTCACCCCTCCACTTT. This sequence encodes CASSQERVSPLHF.

V and J are TRBV19 and TRBJ1-5, with no clear D. The CDR3 has 12 residues. CDR1 and CDR2 (germline): LNHDA, SQIVND (reference sequence). V lost 8 bases and J 3 bases, leaving 8 bases between the germline ends. CDR3 nucleotide sequence: TGTGCCAGTGGGGAGGACAATCAGCCCCAGCATTTT. As protein: CASGEDNQPQHF.

This clone has just one count. Here the CDR3 reads CATSRDRRGFRTDTQYF. CDR3 DNA: TGTGCCACCAGCAGAGATCGGCGGGGGTTTCGCACAGATACGCAGTATTTT. The V gene is TRBV15, the J gene TRBJ2-3; TRBD2 matches 7 bases. The CDR3 has 17 amino acids. CDR1 and CDR2 from the germline V gene are LNHNV and YYDKDF (reference sequence). Trimming took 0 bases from V and 1 from J; bases not matched to a gene: 7.

This chain connects TRBV18 to TRBJ2-3; 9 nucleotides align to TRBD1. Germline CDR1 and CDR2: KGHSH and LQKENI. The junction had 11 bases not matched to a gene; V was cut back by 1 base and J by 3 bases. The CDR3 extends over 18 amino acids. CDR3 residues: CASSPQGTGTPRTDTQYF. CDR3 in DNA: TGTGCCAGCTCACCACAAGGGACAGGGACTCCGAGGACAGATACGCAGTATTTT. The full variable domain, in which reference TRBV18 and TRBJ2-3 provide the parts outside the CDR3, is NAGVMQNPRHLVRRRGQEARLRCSPMKGHSHVYWYRQLPEEGLKFMVYLQKENIIDESGMPKERFSAEFPKEGPSILRIQQVVRGDSAAYFCASSPQGTGTPRTDTQYFGPGTRLTVL.

V gene TRBV7-2 combines with J gene TRBJ1-5; the match to TRBD1 covers 7 bases. CDR3 length equals 16 residues. The germline CDR1 and CDR2 sequences are SGHTA and FQGNSA. The junction had 6 bases not matched to a gene; V was cut back by 3 bases and J by 1 base. Written as DNA, the CDR3 is TGTGCCAGCAGCTTCCAGACAGGGAGGAGCAATCAGCCCCAGCATTTT. It translates to CASSFQTGRSNQPQHF.

The sample holds many counts of this clone. V gene TRBV6-5 combines with J gene TRBJ1-4; D is unresolved. The CDR3 has 13 residues. Trimming took off 8 bases at V and 5 bases at J, with 12 bases between the two ends. Looked up from germline, CDR1 is MNHEY and CDR2 is SVGAGI. CDR3 region: CASRRGINEKLFF. Written as DNA, the CDR3 is TGTGCCAGCCGGAGAGGGATAAATGAAAAACTGTTTTTT.

The rearrangement joins TRBV24-1 to TRBJ2-3, with 7 nucleotides matching TRBD1. The V segment lost 3 bases and the J segment 8 bases; nucleotides outside the gene matches: 13. This CDR3 is 16 amino acids long. Germline-derived CDR1 and CDR2 are KGHDR and SFDVKD. The CDR3 is CATSDPSTGLLGTQYF. CDR3 coding DNA: TGTGCCACCAGTGATCCCTCGACAGGGCTCCTTGGTACGCAGTATTTT.

V and J are TRBV19 and TRBJ2-2; a weak D match, TRBD1 (8 bases). The V gene's germline CDR1 is LNHDA and CDR2 SQIVND (reference sequence). V lost 4 bases and J 4 bases, leaving 10 bases between the germline ends. CDR3 length: 14 amino acids. CDR3 in amino acids: CASSNRGGTGELFF. CDR3 DNA sequence: TGTGCCAGTAGTAACAGGGGGGGCACCGGGGAGCTGTTTTTT.

The DNA of the CDR3 is TGTGCCAGCCTTCTCAGCAGGGGTGGGGTGAACACTGAAGCTTTCTTT. Its translation: CASLLSRGGVNTEAFF. This chain uses TRBV2 with TRBJ1-1, with D possibly matching TRBD1 (6 bases). The CDR3 is 16 residues long. CDR1 is SNHLY and CDR2 is FYNNEI in the germline V gene. V was clipped by 8 bases and J by 0 bases, with 19 bases between them.

V gene TRBV7-8 combines with J gene TRBJ1-3; 8 bases match TRBD1. The germline V gene encodes CDR1 SGHVS and CDR2 FQNEAQ. CDR3 size: 16 residues. V gave up 5 bases and J gave up 0 bases; unmatched junction bases: 6. CDR3: CASSPRTGYSGNTIYF. In DNA, the CDR3 is TGTGCCAGCAGCCCGCGGACAGGGTACTCTGGAAACACCATATATTTT. Complete variable domain (other parts from reference TRBV7-8 and TRBJ1-3): GAGVSQSPRYKVAKRGQDVALRCDPISGHVSLFWYQQALGQGPEFLTYFQNEAQLDKSGLPSDRFFAERPEGSVSTLKIQRTQQEDSAVYLCASSPRTGYSGNTIYFGEGSWLTVV.